Below are 15 T cell receptor beta chains sequenced from a single sample in a study of blood T cell repertoires in COVID-19. The assay was immunoSEQ multiplex PCR, and TCRdb's table has in-frame clones only and misses some. Of 190,000 or so clones in the sample, about nine tenths were seen once. The sequenced material came from PBMCs or T cells enriched from blood (not recorded which). The source is a man aged 30 to 45 who had recovered from COVID-19.

CDR3 residues: CASSRGQNEAFF. In DNA, the CDR3 is TGTGCCAGCTCACGGGGACAGAACGAAGCTTTCTTT. This sequence joins TRBV18 and TRBJ1-1; 7 bases map to TRBD1. This CDR3 contains 12 residues. Germline V gives CDR1 KGHSH, CDR2 LQKENI. The V and J ends lost 4 bases and 8 bases, in that order; junction bases with no gene match: 4.

The rearrangement uses TRBV7-2 and TRBJ2-1, with D possibly matching TRBD2 (6 bases). Germline V gene data show CDR1 as SGHTA and CDR2 as FQGNSA. The CDR3 covers 17 residues. V gave up 0 bases and J gave up 7 bases, with 19 bases separating them. The DNA of the CDR3 is TGTGCCAGCAGCTTAGCGAGCAGCGGAGGGAGGAGGAATGAGCAGTTCTTC. As protein: CASSLASSGGRRNEQFF.

In DNA form, the CDR3 reads TGTGCCAGCAGCCATCGAGGGGGGGCCACAGATACGCAGTATTTT. This codes for CASSHRGGATDTQYF. The rearrangement uses TRBV14 and TRBJ2-3; D is perhaps TRBD2 (7 bases). Trimming pared 3 bases from V and 2 bases from J, leaving 12 bases between. This CDR3 comprises 15 residues. CDR1 and CDR2 (germline): SGHDN, FVKESK.

As for this clone: One junction end disagrees with the germline gene, perhaps due to a read error. The chain links TRBV27 to TRBJ2-7; 8 bases map to TRBD2. Germline CDR1 MNHEY, CDR2 SMNVEV (reference sequence). This CDR3 region has 11 residues. The CDR3 loop reads CASSSSGSVLF. CDR3 sequence (DNA): TGTGCCAGCAGTTCGAGCGGGAGCGTCCTCTTC.

The chain uses TRBV5-1 and TRBJ1-2, with 7 bases that match TRBD1. J lost 1 base, V lost 6 bases, and 6 bases had no gene match. Germline lookup yields CDR1 SGHRS and CDR2 YFSETQ. There are 14 residues in the CDR3. The chain's CDR3 is CASNPGQNNYGYTF. CDR3 nucleotide sequence: TGCGCCAGCAACCCGGGACAGAATAACTATGGCTACACCTTC.

This chain connects TRBV7-2 to TRBJ1-4, with D possibly TRBD1 on 5 matching bases. Germline CDR1 and CDR2: SGHTA and FQGNSA. This CDR3 has 13 amino acids. Deletions cut 5 bases from V and 12 bases from J, with 16 bases between. The CDR3 DNA reads TGTGCCAGCAGCCTCGGTCGTCAGGGCGAACTGTTTTTT. Translation gives CASSLGRQGELFF.

The gene calls are TRBV7-2 and TRBJ2-2; TRBD1 aligns across 10 bases. The CDR3 loop spans 14 amino acids. The V gene end was trimmed by 5 bases and the J gene end by 6 bases; junction bases not matched to a gene: 3. From germline, CDR1 is SGHTA and CDR2 FQGNSA. The CDR3 sequence: CASSRQGASGELFF. Written as DNA, the CDR3 is TGTGCCAGCAGCAGACAGGGGGCCTCCGGGGAGCTGTTTTTT.

V is TRBV18 and J is TRBJ2-1, with TRBD2 matching over 9 bases. The J segment lost 3 bases and the V segment lost 3 bases, leaving 3 bases of the junction unmatched. Germline CDR1 reads KGHSH; CDR2 reads LQKENI. The CDR3 is 15 residues long. The CDR3 sequence is CASSPVAGDYNEQFF. The CDR3 DNA is TGTGCCAGCTCACCTGTAGCGGGGGACTACAATGAGCAGTTCTTC.

The chain employs TRBV5-1 and TRBJ1-5; 7 bases agree with TRBD1. The CDR3 runs 15 residues. Losses at the gene ends were 4 bases for V and 6 bases for J; bases not matched to a gene: 10. CDR1 is SGHRS and CDR2 is YFSETQ in the germline V gene. In DNA form, the CDR3 reads TGCGCCAGCAGCGCAGGCGACAGGGATGTTCAGCCCCAGCATTTT. Translation: CASSAGDRDVQPQHF.

This clone is a singleton in its sample. J is TRBJ1-2 and V is TRBV12-3 or TRBV12-4; D is ambiguous. With 2 bases removed from V and 4 bases from J, the gap between germline ends came to 8 bases. This CDR3 contains 13 residues. This chain's CDR3 is CASSLREAYGYTF. As DNA, the CDR3 is TGTGCCAGCAGTTTAAGGGAGGCCTATGGCTACACCTTC.

This clone was found once. The chain uses TRBV12-3 or TRBV12-4 and TRBJ2-7; the match to TRBD2 covers 10 bases. The ends lost 6 bases at V and 3 bases at J; junction bases unmatched: 2. CDR3 length: 13 residues. Here the CDR3 reads CASRTSGVYEQYF. The DNA for the CDR3 is TGTGCCAGCAGAACTAGCGGGGTCTACGAGCAGTACTTC.

This rearrangement joins TRBV5-1 to TRBJ2-1, with 13 bases matching TRBD2. The CDR3 is made up of 18 amino acids. From germline, CDR1 is SGHRS and CDR2 YFSETQ. V dropped 1 base and J dropped 0; count of bases not matched to a gene: 4. This CDR3 is CASSLFWTSGSSYNEQFF. CDR3 sequence (DNA): TGCGCCAGCAGCTTGTTTTGGACTAGCGGGAGCTCCTACAATGAGCAGTTCTTC.

The chain carries TRBV11-2 and TRBJ1-5, with D possibly TRBD1 on 5 matching bases. This CDR3 has 15 amino acids. V dropped 0 bases and J dropped 7 bases, with 13 bases sitting between them. The germline V gene has CDR1 SGHAT and CDR2 FQNNGV. CDR3 bases: TGTGCCAGCAGCTTAGATTGGGGGGTGTCACAGCCCCAGCATTTT. Protein product: CASSLDWGVSQPQHF.

This clone turned up a few times. This chain connects TRBV27 to TRBJ1-1; TRBD1 agrees at 10 bases. The germline CDR1 and CDR2 sequences are MNHEY and SMNVEV (reference sequence). Losses at the gene ends were 2 bases for V and 4 bases for J; bases not matched to a gene: 10. This CDR3 is 17 amino acids long. The CDR3 sequence is CASSLGRMGQGFTEAFF. The CDR3 bases are TGTGCCAGCAGTTTAGGGAGAATGGGACAGGGGTTCACTGAAGCTTTCTTT.

This CDR3 reads CASSEQGGPDTQYF. As DNA, the CDR3 is TGTGCCAGCAGTGAACAGGGAGGTCCAGATACGCAGTATTTT. The chain recombines TRBV2 with TRBJ2-3; possible D gene TRBD2, 6 bases. Trimming removed 2 bases from V and 4 bases from J, with 10 bases in between. In germline, CDR1 is SNHLY, CDR2 FYNNEI. This CDR3 comprises 14 residues.